The entry below gives a single TCR beta chain sequence along with its context. Its antigen has not been determined. Base qualities were left out, and no much larger clone turns up one base away. From the cysteine through the phenylalanine, the CDR3 covers 14 amino acids. Just the 42-base CDR3 DNA is kept, in frame starting at base 1. Via the germline V gene, CDR1 is MNHEY and CDR2 SVGAGI. V sheds 2 bases and J sheds 2 bases, leaving 9 bases between their ends. The source of the sample is a study of OX40 agonist ivuxolimab in advanced cancers. With respect to the entire study: The costimulatory receptor OX40 (CD134) was targeted by ivuxolimab, a fully human IgG2 agonistic monoclonal antibody. Intravenous ivuxolimab was administered to patients every 2 weeks at six dose levels: 0.01, 0.1, 0.3, 1.5, 3 and 10 mg/kg. Of the 50 or so patients in dose escalation, some 20 had hepatocellular carcinoma, approximately 15 had melanoma, 9 had renal cell carcinoma and 9 had head and neck cancer. A male proportion of roughly 85% and a mean age of 60 years, ranging from 23 to 79, were recorded for the dose-escalation cohort. Prior anti-PD-1, anti-PD-L1 or anti-CTLA-4 therapy was permitted, and approximately 40% of dose-escalation patients had received checkpoint inhibitors. Partial responses occurred in three dose-escalation patients: two with cutaneous melanoma and one with hepatocellular carcinoma. Peripheral TCRbeta sequencing was intended to test whether TCR sequence diversity was altered and clonal T-cell expansion was caused by ivuxolimab. The monotherapy dose-escalation portion (N of about 52 patients) of the phase I ivuxolimab trial is reported in the paper.

The trial excluded patients who had a history of autoimmune disease or who were on systemic immunosuppression. Peripheral blood for TCR sequencing was collected from all dose cohorts at baseline, on cycle 4 day 1, and on cycle 7 day 1. Samples came from an open-label, multicenter, first-in-human phase I dose-escalation trial of ivuxolimab. The trial enrolled adults with locally advanced or metastatic head and neck squamous cell, hepatocellular, melanoma or renal cell carcinoma. Before TCR sequencing, CD4+ T cells and CD8+ T cells were sorted from peripheral blood as separate populations. For sequencing of the TCRbeta CDR3 region, genomic DNA was extracted from the sorted cells. The immunoSEQ Assay was used for sequencing of TCRbeta CDR3 regions. TCRdb's version of the immuneACCESS table is confined to in-frame rearrangements and falls short of the full clone set. An unresolved V gene accounts for under half of the shortfall where checked; the remainder is of unknown origin. The sample table records some 35,000 clones; less than 85% of these occur just once. The ten largest clones capture roughly 20% of the sample.

Overall study outcomes, separate from this receptor: In partial responders in the 0.1-3.0 mg/kg groups, normalized peripheral clonal expansion was found to be among the lowest, especially among CD8+ T cells. Low levels of normalized T-cell clonal expansion were also seen in some patients who did not respond. The antigen specificity of the clonally expanded peripheral T cells was not determined. At doses from 0.1 to 3.0 mg/kg, clonal expansion was seen in both CD4+ and CD8+ blood T cells between baseline and week 6. After ivuxolimab, expanded clones were on average more numerous among CD8+ T cells than among CD4+ T cells.

The rearrangement joined TRBV6-5 to TRBJ1-1; the D gene is perhaps TRBD1, from 5 matching bases. This material consisted of CD4+ or CD8+ T cells sorted from blood, taken in a trial of the OX40 agonist ivuxolimab. The clonotype comes from an adult with an advanced solid tumor such as melanoma, head and neck, liver or kidney cancer. Read as DNA, the sequence is TGTGCCAGCAGTTACGGTCAGGGTAACACTGAAGCTTTCTTT. Its translation reads: CASSYGQGNTEAFF.